This is a list of T cell receptor beta chains from one sample in a study of T cells in tuberculosis. Sequencing was performed with immunoSEQ multiplex PCR; in TCRdb, only in-frame clones are kept and a portion is missing. This sample has about 25,000 clones; roughly 92% occur once, and the top ten carry roughly 17%. Sequencing was done on a sample of PBMCs. The receptor source for this set is a donor between 10 and 35 years old with latent tuberculosis or without tuberculosis infection. Some clones in this sample may be carry-over from other donors' samples. Both conserved end residues are part of each CDR3. The D gene is left open where the match is weak. The size entry is marked missing in some rows and otherwise reads once, few, many or a size class.

D: .; size: .; J: TRBJ2-2; V: TRBV4-1; DNA: TGCGCCAGCAGCCAAGTTAGGATAGCACACACCGGGGAGCTGTTTTTT; CDR3: CASSQVRIAHTGELFF
D: TRBD2; size: .; J: TRBJ2-3; V: TRBV9; DNA: TGTGCCAGCAGCGCCCGGACTAGCGGGGGGAGGGATACGCAGTATTTT; CDR3: CASSARTSGGRDTQYF
D: .; size: .; J: TRBJ2-7; V: TRBV21-1; DNA: TGTGCCAGCAGCAAAGGGCGGGGGGGGACAATCCTCGTCCCCTACGAGCAGTACTTC; CDR3: CASSKGRGGTILVPYEQYF
D: .; size: .; J: TRBJ2-7; V: TRBV27; DNA: TGTGCCAGACTTCCCAGCACTAGCTCCTACGAGCAGTACTTC; CDR3: CARLPSTSSYEQYF
D: TRBD2; size: .; J: TRBJ2-1; V: TRBV4-1; DNA: TGCGCCAGCAGCCAAGTAGTGGGGACTATCAGCCTCTGGAATAATGAGCAGTTCTTC; CDR3: CASSQVVGTISLWNNEQFF
D: TRBD1; size: .; J: TRBJ1-1; V: TRBV19; DNA: TGTGCCAGTAGTATCTTGTCGGGGACAGGGGTAAAGGGGAACACTGAAGCTTTCTTT; CDR3: CASSILSGTGVKGNTEAFF
D: TRBD2; size: .; J: TRBJ2-5; V: TRBV7-2; DNA: TGTGCCAGCAGCTTAGGAGCGGGAGCTCAGGAGACCCAGTACTTC; CDR3: CASSLGAGAQETQYF
D: .; size: once; J: TRBJ2-7; V: TRBV14; DNA: TGTGCCAGCAGCCCACATTTGGAGAGCGTGGTAATCTTC; CDR3: CASSPHLESVVIF
D: TRBD2; size: .; J: TRBJ2-2; V: TRBV2; DNA: TGTGCCAGCACCGGGGGGACTAGCGGGTGGAACACCGGGGAGCTGTTTTTT; CDR3: CASTGGTSGWNTGELFF
D: .; size: once; J: TRBJ2-5; V: TRBV2; DNA: TGTGCCTCCAGGGGGGAGTACCAAGAGACCCAGTACTTC; CDR3: CASRGEYQETQYF
D: TRBD1; size: .; J: TRBJ2-1; V: TRBV12-5; DNA: TGTGCTAGTGTTCCCGGGACAGGGTACAATGAGCAGTTCTTC; CDR3: CASVPGTGYNEQFF
D: .; size: .; J: TRBJ2-7; V: TRBV27; DNA: TGTGCCAGCAGTATCGGATCAGGCTATGGGGAGCAGTACTTC; CDR3: CASSIGSGYGEQYF
D: .; size: .; J: TRBJ1-2; V: TRBV21-1; DNA: TGTGCCAGCAGTACTAAACTCCGAGGGGAGGGGGGACCCTATGGCTACACCTTC; CDR3: CASSTKLRGEGGPYGYTF
D: .; size: few; J: TRBJ2-7; V: TRBV7-9; DNA: TGTGCCAGCAGCTTAGTTGGTGGCAGCTCCTACGAGCAGTACTTC; CDR3: CASSLVGGSSYEQYF
D: .; size: .; J: TRBJ1-4; V: TRBV7-2; DNA: TGTGCCAGCAGCTTAAGCGCACGTCACCCGACAGGAAAACTGTTTTTT; CDR3: CASSLSARHPTGKLFF
D: .; size: .; J: TRBJ1-1; V: TRBV6-1; DNA: TGTGCCAGCAGTCGGGGGTGGAACACTGAAGCTTTCTTT; CDR3: CASSRGWNTEAFF
D: .; size: .; J: TRBJ2-3; V: TRBV6-5; DNA: TGTGCCAGCAGTTACGGTGGCCAAGATACGCAGTATTTT; CDR3: CASSYGGQDTQYF
D: TRBD2; size: .; J: TRBJ2-1; V: TRBV9; DNA: TGTGCCAGCAGCGTCGGGGCACTAGCGGGAGGAGTGGATGAGCAGTTCTTC; CDR3: CASSVGALAGGVDEQFF
D: .; size: once; J: TRBJ2-3; V: TRBV10-3; DNA: TGTGCCATCAGTGAGTCCATCCTTCCCGTGGGTAGCGCAGATACGCAGTATTTT; CDR3: CAISESILPVGSADTQYF
D: TRBD1; size: once; J: TRBJ2-7; V: TRBV6-5; DNA: TGTGCCAGCAGTTACTCCTCCGGGACAGGCAGTAACGAGCAGTACTTC; CDR3: CASSYSSGTGSNEQYF
D: .; size: once; J: TRBJ2-1; V: TRBV7-2; DNA: TGTGCCAGCAGCTTCCGACTAGACGTGGATGAGCAGTTCTTC; CDR3: CASSFRLDVDEQFF
D: TRBD1; size: once; J: TRBJ1-1; V: TRBV18; DNA: TGTGCCAGCTCACCCGGGACAGGTCTTAATCGAGGCGAAGCTTTCTTT; CDR3: CASSPGTGLNRGEAFF
D: TRBD1; size: .; J: TRBJ1-1; V: TRBV30; DNA: TGTGCCTGGAGGCAGGGGGACTACACTGAAGCTTTCTTT; CDR3: CAWRQGDYTEAFF